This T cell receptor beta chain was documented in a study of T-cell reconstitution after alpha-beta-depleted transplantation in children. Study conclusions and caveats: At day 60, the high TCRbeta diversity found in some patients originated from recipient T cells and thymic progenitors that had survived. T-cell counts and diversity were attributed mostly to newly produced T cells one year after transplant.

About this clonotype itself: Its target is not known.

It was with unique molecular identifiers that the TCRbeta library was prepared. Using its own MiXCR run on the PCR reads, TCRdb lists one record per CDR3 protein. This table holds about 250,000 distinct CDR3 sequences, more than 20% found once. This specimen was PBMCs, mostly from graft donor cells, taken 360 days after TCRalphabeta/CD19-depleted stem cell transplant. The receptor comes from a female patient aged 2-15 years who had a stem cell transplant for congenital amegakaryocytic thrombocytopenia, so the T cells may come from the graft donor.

The CDR3 DNA reads as TGTGCCAGCAGTCACCACCGGGACAGGGGGCGCATGTCTAATGAAAAACTGTTTTTT. Translated, it gives CASSHHRDRGRMSNEKLFF. The chain is built from TRBV6-4 and TRBJ1-4; 12 nucleotides agree with TRBD1. V lost 5 bases, J lost 3 bases, and 13 bases stayed unmatched. This CDR3 has 19 residues. Germline lookup yields CDR1 MRHNA and CDR2 SNTAGT.